This record concerns one TCR beta chain sequence. As yet, its antigen is unknown. Clones were read by immunoSEQ multiplex PCR, and TCRdb kept only the in-frame ones, dropping some. The sample includes 60,000 to 75,000 clones, roughly nine tenths of them seen just once. These data are taken from a study of OX40 agonist ivuxolimab in advanced cancers. About the study: Recorded diagnoses for dose-escalation patients were hepatocellular carcinoma, melanoma, renal cell or head and neck cancer. Overall study results and limits: Among the lowest peripheral clonal expansion occurred in 0.1-3.0 mg/kg partial responders.

V lost 6 bases and J lost 4; bases outside the gene matches: 9. Germline V gene lookup returns CDR1 MNHEY and CDR2 SMNVEV (reference sequence). The CDR3 is 15 amino acids. The specimen was CD4+ or CD8+ T cells sorted from blood, collected in a trial of the OX40 agonist ivuxolimab. This receptor was obtained from an adult with an advanced solid tumor such as melanoma, head and neck, liver or kidney cancer. The genes are TRBV27 and TRBJ1-5; 7 bases agree with TRBD1. CDR3 sequence reads: CASRQGTTLNQPQHF. DNA for the CDR3: TGTGCCAGCAGACAGGGGACCACCCTGAATCAGCCCCAGCATTTT.